The clone carrying this T cell receptor (beta chain) was recorded a few times. Its target is not known. The record originates from a study of identical twins. With template switching, a universal primer site was added, and the cDNA carried unique molecular identifiers. One entry per CDR3 protein, called by TCRdb with MiXCR from the 5' RACE reads. The table shows hundreds of thousands of distinct CDR3 sequences, with over 8.5% occurring only once. General study results and limits: Cross-sectional statistical analysis was relied on for the conclusions, without the same donors being followed. Excess sharing by twins proved weaker in beta out-of-frame sequences.

The CDR3 extends over 18 amino acids. V trimming: 5 bases; J trimming: 1 base; junction bases outside the gene matches: 13. Germline V CDR1 and CDR2: SGHVS, FQNEAQ. This sample also appeared in a second study, on yellow fever vaccine responses in identical twins.

The sequence came from a woman aged 18 to 35 in good health. Sequenced: PBMCs. V gene TRBV7-8 combines with J gene TRBJ1-2, with 10 bases lining up with TRBD1. The CDR3 loop reads CASSLWAIGQGVNYGYTF. The CDR3 DNA follows: TGTGCCAGCAGCCTTTGGGCAATAGGACAGGGGGTTAACTATGGCTACACCTTC.